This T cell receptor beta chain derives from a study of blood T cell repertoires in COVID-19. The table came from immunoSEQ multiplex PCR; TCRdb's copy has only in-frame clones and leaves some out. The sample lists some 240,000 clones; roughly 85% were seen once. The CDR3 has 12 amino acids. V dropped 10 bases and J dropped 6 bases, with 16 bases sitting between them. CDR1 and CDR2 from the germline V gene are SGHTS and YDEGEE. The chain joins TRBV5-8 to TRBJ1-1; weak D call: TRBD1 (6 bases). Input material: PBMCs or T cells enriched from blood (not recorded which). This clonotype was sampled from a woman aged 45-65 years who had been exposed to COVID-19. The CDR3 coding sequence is TGTGCCTCTCGGGGGGCGAGGGCTGAAGCTTTCTTT. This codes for CASRGARAEAFF.